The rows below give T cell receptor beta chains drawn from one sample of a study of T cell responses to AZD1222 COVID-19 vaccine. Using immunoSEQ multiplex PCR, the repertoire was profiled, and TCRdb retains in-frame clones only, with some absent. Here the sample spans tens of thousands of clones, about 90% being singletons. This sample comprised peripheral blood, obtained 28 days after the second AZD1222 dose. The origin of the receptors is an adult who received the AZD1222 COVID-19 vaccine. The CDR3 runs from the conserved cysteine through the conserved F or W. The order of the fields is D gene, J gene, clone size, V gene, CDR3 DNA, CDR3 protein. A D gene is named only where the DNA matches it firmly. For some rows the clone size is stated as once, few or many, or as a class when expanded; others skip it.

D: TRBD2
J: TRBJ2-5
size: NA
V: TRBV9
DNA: TGTGCCAGCAGCGTAGGAGCGGGGGAAGAGACCCAGTACTTC
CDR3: CASSVGAGEETQYF

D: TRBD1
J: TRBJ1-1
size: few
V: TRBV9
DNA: TGTGCCAGCAGCGAGACAGGGGGCTGGGGCACTGAAGCTTTCTTT
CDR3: CASSETGGWGTEAFF

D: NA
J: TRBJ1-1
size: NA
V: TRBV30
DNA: TGTGCCTGGAAGGGGGGGCGAGCTTTCTTT
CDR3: CAWKGGRAFF

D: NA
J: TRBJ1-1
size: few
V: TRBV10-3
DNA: TGTGCCATCAGTGTAAGGGGGAACACTGAAGCTTTCTTT
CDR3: CAISVRGNTEAFF

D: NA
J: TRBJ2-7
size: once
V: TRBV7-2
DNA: TGTGCCAGCAGCTTAGCGGGGCGGGGGCTCGGCTCCTACGAGCAGTACTTC
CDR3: CASSLAGRGLGSYEQYF

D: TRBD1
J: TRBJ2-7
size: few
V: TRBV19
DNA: TGTGCCAGTAGTAAGGGATGGGGACAGGGGACCCTTTACGAGCAGTACTTC
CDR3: CASSKGWGQGTLYEQYF

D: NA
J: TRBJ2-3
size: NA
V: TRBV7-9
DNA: TGTGCCAGCAGCCCACAGAGAGGGGGGGTTAGCACAGATACGCAGTATTTT
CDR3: CASSPQRGGVSTDTQYF

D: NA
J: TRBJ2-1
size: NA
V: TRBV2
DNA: TGTGCCAGCAGTGTCCGAATGAACAATGAGCAGTTCTTC
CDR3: CASSVRMNNEQFF

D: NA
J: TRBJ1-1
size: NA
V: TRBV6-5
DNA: TGTGCCAGCAGTTCTCGGGACAAATCTCAAGCTTTCTTT
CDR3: CASSSRDKSQAFF

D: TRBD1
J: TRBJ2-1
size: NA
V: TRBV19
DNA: TGTGCCAGTAGTATACTAGGACAGGGAACCTACAATGAGCAGTTCTTC
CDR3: CASSILGQGTYNEQFF

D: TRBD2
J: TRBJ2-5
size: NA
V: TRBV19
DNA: TGTGCCAGTAGTATCTTAGCGGGTAAGGGGGAGACCCAGTACTTC
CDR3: CASSILAGKGETQYF

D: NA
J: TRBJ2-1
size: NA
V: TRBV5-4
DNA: TGTGCCAGCAGCTTGGGACCCCTCGACAATGAGCAGTTCTTC
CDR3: CASSLGPLDNEQFF

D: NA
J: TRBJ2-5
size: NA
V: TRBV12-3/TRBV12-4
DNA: TGTGCCAGCAAACTTAACGCCCGAGAGACCCAGTACTTC
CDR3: CASKLNARETQYF

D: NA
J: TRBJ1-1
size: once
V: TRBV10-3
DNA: TGTGCCATCAGATCTACCTCCGGGGCGACGGGTGAAGCTTTCTTT
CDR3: CAIRSTSGATGEAFF

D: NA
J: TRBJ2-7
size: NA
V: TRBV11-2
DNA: TGTGCCAGCAGCCCGCAGTCGGGGGAGCAGTACTTC
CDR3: CASSPQSGEQYF

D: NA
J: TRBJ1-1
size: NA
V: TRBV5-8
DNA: TGTGCCAGCAGCTTGGACGGGCCCGCTGAAGCTTTCTTT
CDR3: CASSLDGPAEAFF

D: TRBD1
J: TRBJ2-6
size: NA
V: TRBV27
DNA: TGTGCCAGCATCCTAGACAGGGGGCGCTTGGAAGGGGCCAACGTCCTGACTTTC
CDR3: CASILDRGRLEGANVLTF

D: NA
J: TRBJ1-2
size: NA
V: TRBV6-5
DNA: TGTGCCAGCATTACGGGACAAGTGTATGGCTACACCTTC
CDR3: CASITGQVYGYTF

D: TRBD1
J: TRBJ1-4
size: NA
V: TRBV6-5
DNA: TGTGCCAGCAGTTACACCGACAGGGGTAGGGGAAAACTGTTTTTT
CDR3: CASSYTDRGRGKLFF

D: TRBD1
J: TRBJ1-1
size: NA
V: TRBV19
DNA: TGTGCCAGTAGTATCCGGGGACAGGGTAACACTGAAGCTTTCTTT
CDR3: CASSIRGQGNTEAFF

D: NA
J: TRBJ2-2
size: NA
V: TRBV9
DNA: TGTGCCAGCAGCGTGAGGGCTACCGGGGAGCTGTTTTTT
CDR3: CASSVRATGELFF

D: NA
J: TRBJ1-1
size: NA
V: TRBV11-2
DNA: TGTGCCAGCAGCTTAGTCCGCAGGGACGGTGAAGCTTTCTTT
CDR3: CASSLVRRDGEAFF

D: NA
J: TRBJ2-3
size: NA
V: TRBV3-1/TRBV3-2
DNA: TGTGCCAGCAGCCAAGATAGGACAGATACGCAGTATTTT
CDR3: CASSQDRTDTQYF

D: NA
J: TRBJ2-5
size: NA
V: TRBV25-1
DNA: TGTGCCAGCAGTGAGGCCAGGGGAAGGGAGACCCAGTACTTC
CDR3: CASSEARGRETQYF

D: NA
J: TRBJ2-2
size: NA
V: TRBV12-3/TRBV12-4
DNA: TGTGCCAGCAGTCGTGGATACACCGGGGAGCTGTTTTTT
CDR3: CASSRGYTGELFF

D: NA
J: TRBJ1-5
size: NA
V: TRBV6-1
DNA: TGTGCCAGCAGTGAAATAAGACCCAATCAGCCCCAGCATTTT
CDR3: CASSEIRPNQPQHF

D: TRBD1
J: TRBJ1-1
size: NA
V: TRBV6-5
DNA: TGTGCCAGCAGTCCAGGACAGGGAAACACTGAAGCTTTCTTT
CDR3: CASSPGQGNTEAFF

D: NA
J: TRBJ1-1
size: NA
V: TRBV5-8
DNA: TGTGCCAGCAGCTTGGTCTCGTACACTGAAGCTTTCTTT
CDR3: CASSLVSYTEAFF

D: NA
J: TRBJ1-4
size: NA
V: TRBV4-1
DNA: TGCGCCAGCAGCCAAGAAGGGAGGGTCGGTGAAAAACTGTTTTTT
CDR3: CASSQEGRVGEKLFF

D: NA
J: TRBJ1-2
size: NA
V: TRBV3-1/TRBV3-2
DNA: TGTGCCAGCAGCCGCCTTTTTTCAGGGGAAGGTGGCTACACCTTC
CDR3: CASSRLFSGEGGYTF

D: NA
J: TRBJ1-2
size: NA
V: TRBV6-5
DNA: TGTGCCAGCAGGGACCGGGCCAACTATGGCTACACCTTC
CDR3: CASRDRANYGYTF

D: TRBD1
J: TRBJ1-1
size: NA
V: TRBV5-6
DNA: TGTGCCAGCAGGTCTTGGGACAGTGACACTGAAGCTTTCTTT
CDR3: CASRSWDSDTEAFF

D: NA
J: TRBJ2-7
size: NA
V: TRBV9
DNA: TGTGCCAGCAGCCTCGAGGGACACACGGGCTACGAGCAGTACTTC
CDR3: CASSLEGHTGYEQYF

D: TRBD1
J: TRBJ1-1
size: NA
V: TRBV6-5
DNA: TGTGCCAGCAGTTACTCGACAGGGAACGCTGAAGCTTTCTTT
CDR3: CASSYSTGNAEAFF

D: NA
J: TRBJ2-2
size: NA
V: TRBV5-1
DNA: TGCGCCAGCACCCTATCCCCCCAACTTCTTACCGGGGAGCTGTTTTTT
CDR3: CASTLSPQLLTGELFF

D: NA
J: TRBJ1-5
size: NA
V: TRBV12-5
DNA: TGTGCTAGTGGTTTGTTCCGGGGGAGGGACCAGCCCCAGCATTTT
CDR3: CASGLFRGRDQPQHF

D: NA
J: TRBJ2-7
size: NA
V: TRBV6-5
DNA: TGTGCCAGCAGTTCATTTTCTCCAGGGGACTACGAGCAGTACTTC
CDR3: CASSSFSPGDYEQYF

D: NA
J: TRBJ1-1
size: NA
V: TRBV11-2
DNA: TGTGCCAGCAGCCTTTATCTCCTAGTGGGGATAGAAGCTTTCTTT
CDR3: CASSLYLLVGIEAFF

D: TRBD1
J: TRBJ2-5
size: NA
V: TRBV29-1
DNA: TGCAGCGTTGCGCTCCGGGACAGACCTGTTGGGGAGACCCAGTACTTC
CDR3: CSVALRDRPVGETQYF

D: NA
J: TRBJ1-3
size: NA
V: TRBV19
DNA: TGTGCCAGTACCCCGTCGGGCCTGGGAGGAAACACCATATATTTT
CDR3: CASTPSGLGGNTIYF

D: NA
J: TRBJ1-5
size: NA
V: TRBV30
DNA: TGTGCCTGGAGTGAATATAGCAATCAGCCCCAGCATTTT
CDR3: CAWSEYSNQPQHF

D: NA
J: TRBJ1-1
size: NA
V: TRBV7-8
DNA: TGTGCCAGCAGCTTAGAACAGAACACTGAAGCTTTCTTT
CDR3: CASSLEQNTEAFF

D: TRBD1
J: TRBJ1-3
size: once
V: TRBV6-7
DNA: TGTGCCAGCAGTTCTGGGACAGGAGCACGGAACACCATATATTTT
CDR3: CASSSGTGARNTIYF

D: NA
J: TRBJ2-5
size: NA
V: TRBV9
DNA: TGTGCCAGCAGCGTAGCAGAGACCCAGTACTTC
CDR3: CASSVAETQYF

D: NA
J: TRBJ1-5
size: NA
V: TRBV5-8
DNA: TGTGCCAGCAGCTTGGGGGGCCCCAATCAGCCCCAGCATTTT
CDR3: CASSLGGPNQPQHF

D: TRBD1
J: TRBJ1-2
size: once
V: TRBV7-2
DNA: TGTGCCAGCAGTTTCCCGGACAGGGACTATGGCTACACCTTC
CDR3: CASSFPDRDYGYTF

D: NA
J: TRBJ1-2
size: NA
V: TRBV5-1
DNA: TGCGCCAGCAGGGTCTTACCAGGGGTGTCTGGCTACACCTTC
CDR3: CASRVLPGVSGYTF